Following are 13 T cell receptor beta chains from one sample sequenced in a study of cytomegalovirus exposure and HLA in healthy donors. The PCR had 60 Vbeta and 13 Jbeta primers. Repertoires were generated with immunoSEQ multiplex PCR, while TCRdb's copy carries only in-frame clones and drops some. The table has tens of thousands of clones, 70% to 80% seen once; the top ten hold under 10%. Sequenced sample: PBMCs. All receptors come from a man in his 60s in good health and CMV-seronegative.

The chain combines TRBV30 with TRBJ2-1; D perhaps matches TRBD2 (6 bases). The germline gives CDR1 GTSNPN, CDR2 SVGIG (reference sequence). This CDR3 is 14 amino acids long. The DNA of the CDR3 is TGTGCTCTCGAATACGGGGACTCTTACAATGAGCAGTTCTTC. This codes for CALEYGDSYNEQFF.

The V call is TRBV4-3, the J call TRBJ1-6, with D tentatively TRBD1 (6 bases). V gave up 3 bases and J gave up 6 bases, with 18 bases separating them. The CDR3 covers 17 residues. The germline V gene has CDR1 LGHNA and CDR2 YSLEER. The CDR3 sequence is CASSHPGGALGNSPLHF. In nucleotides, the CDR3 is TGCGCCAGCAGCCATCCGGGGGGGGCTCTGGGTAATTCACCCCTCCACTTT.

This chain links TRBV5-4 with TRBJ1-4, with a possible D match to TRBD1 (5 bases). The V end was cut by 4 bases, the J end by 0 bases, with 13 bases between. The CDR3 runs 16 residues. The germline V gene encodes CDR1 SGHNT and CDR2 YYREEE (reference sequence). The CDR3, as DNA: TGTGCCAGCAGCGGCGGAGGGGATGCAACTAATGAAAAACTGTTTTTT. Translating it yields CASSGGGDATNEKLFF.

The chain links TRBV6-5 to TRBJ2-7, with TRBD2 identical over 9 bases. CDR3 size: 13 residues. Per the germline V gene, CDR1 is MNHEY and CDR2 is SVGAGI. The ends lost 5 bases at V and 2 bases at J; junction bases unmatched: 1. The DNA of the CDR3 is TGTGCCAGCAGTGGACTAGCGCCCTACGAGCAGTACTTC. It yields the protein CASSGLAPYEQYF.

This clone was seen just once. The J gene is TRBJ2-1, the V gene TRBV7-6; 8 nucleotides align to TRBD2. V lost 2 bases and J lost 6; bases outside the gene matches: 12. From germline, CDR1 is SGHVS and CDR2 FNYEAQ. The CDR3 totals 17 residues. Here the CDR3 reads CASSLLQRTSGVNEQFF. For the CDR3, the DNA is TGTGCCAGCAGCTTATTACAAAGAACTAGCGGAGTCAATGAGCAGTTCTTC.

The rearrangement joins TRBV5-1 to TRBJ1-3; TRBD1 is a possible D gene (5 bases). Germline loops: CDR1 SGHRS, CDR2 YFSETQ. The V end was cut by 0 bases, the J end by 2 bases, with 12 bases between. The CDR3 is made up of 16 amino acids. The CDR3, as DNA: TGCGCCAGCAGCTTGGCTTCGGGGGGAGCTGGAAACACCATATATTTT. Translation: CASSLASGGAGNTIYF.

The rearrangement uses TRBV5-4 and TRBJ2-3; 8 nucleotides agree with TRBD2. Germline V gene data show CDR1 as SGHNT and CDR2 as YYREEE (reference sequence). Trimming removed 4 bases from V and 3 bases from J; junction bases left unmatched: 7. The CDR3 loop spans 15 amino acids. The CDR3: CASSHKRETTDTQYF. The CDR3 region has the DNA TGTGCCAGCAGCCATAAGCGGGAGACGACAGATACGCAGTATTTT.

The CDR3 DNA reads as TGTGCCAGCAGGCCGGGGACATTCCCGAACACTGAAGCTTTCTTT. It yields the protein CASRPGTFPNTEAFF. The chain is built from TRBV6-1 and TRBJ1-1; a weak D match, TRBD1 (6 bases). The germline V and J ends were trimmed by 6 bases and 1 base, with 15 bases remaining between them. The CDR3 runs 15 residues. Germline-derived CDR1 and CDR2 are MNHNS and SASEGT.

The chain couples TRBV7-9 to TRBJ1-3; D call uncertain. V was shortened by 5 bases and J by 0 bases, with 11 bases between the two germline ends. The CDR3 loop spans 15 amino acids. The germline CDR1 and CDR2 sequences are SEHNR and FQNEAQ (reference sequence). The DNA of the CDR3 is TGTGCCAGCAGCCGACCCGAGCGCTCTGGAAACACCATATATTTT. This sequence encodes CASSRPERSGNTIYF.

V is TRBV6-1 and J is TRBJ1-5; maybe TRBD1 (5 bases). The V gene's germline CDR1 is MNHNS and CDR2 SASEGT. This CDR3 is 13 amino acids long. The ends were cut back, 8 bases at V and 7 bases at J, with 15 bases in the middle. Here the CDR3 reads CASLMGGNQPQHF. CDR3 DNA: TGTGCCAGCCTTATGGGGGGAAACCAGCCCCAGCATTTT.

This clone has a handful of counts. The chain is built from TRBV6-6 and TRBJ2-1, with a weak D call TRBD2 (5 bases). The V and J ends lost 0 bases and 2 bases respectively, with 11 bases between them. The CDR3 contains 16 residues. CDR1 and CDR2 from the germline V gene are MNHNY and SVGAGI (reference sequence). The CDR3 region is CASSYSTSGAYNEQFF. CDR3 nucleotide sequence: TGTGCCAGCAGTTACTCGACCAGCGGAGCCTACAATGAGCAGTTCTTC.

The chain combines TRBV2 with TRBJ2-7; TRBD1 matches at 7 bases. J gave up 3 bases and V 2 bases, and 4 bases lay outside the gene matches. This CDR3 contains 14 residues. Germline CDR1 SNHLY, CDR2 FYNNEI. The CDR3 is CASSEQGQIYEQYF. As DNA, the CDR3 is TGTGCCAGCAGTGAACAGGGACAGATCTACGAGCAGTACTTC.

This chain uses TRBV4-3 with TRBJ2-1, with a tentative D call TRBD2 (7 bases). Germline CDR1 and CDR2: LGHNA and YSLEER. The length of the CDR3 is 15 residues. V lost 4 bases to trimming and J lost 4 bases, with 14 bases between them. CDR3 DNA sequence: TGCGCCAGCAGCCGCCAGGGGAGGGATTACAATGAGCAGTTCTTC. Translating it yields CASSRQGRDYNEQFF.